The source of this T cell receptor beta chain is a study of read filtering for tumor transcriptome and immune sequencing. The sample holds many counts of this clonotype. The library was built from approximately 400 ng RNA with molecular barcoded adaptors for alpha/delta and beta/gamma chains. TCRdb ran MiXCR on the reads and lists one entry per CDR3 protein. The sample contains about 40,000 distinct CDR3 sequences, around 11% of which appear only once. This CDR3 has 18 residues. Germline CDR1 and CDR2: SEHNR and FQNEAQ (reference sequence). Trimming took 4 bases from V and 7 from J; bases not matched to a gene: 16.

The receptor's source is a donor aged 40 or older with multiple myeloma. Sequencing was done on a sample of a population of CD138-negative cells sorted from bone marrow. The J gene is TRBJ2-1, the V gene TRBV7-9, with 10 bases identical to TRBD2. The CDR3: CASSSDFLSSGGYNEQFF. CDR3 sequence (DNA): TGTGCCAGCAGCTCCGACTTTCTATCTAGCGGGGGCTATAATGAGCAGTTCTTC.